This T cell receptor (beta chain) derives from a study of molecular identifiers for immune sequencing clone quantification. TCRdb passed the PCR reads through MiXCR, listing each CDR3 protein once. The sample carries approximately 59,000 distinct CDR3 sequences, approximately 18% recorded once. This clonotype was detected a few times. The V gene lost 4 bases and the J gene lost 1 base, with 11 bases spanning the gap. This CDR3 is built from 14 residues. CDR1 SGHNT and CDR2 YYREEE come from the germline V gene (reference sequence). The gene calls are TRBV5-4 and TRBJ1-2, with D perhaps matching TRBD1 (5 bases). The sequenced sample was naive CD8+ T cells from blood, with Jurkat cell RNA spiked in. Subset denoted: FACS-sorted CD8+CD4-CCR7+CD45RA+ naive T cells. The TCR originated in a human donor in good health. Some libraries in this study had Jurkat cell RNA spiked in. As DNA, the CDR3 is TGTGCCAGCAGCGATATGACAGATAACTATGGCTACACCTTC. Its protein is CASSDMTDNYGYTF.